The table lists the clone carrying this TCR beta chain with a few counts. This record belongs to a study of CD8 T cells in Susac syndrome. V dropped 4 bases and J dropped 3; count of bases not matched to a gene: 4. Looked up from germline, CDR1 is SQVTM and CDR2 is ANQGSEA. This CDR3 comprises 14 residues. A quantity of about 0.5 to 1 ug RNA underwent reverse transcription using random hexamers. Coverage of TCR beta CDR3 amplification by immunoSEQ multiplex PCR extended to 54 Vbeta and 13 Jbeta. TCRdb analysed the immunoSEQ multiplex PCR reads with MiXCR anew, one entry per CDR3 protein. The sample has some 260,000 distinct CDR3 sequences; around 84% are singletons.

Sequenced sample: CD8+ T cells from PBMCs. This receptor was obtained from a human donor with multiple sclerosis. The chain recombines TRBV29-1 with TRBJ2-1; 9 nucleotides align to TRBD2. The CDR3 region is CSVGREGFYNEQFF. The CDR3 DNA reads TGCAGCGTTGGGCGGGAGGGCTTCTACAATGAGCAGTTCTTC.